Presented here are 18 T cell receptor beta chains from one specimen sequenced in a study of brain T cells in children with intractable seizures. The time point: blood from clinic visit 5 months post-surgery; TSC patient then seizure free. Clones were sequenced by immunoSEQ multiplex PCR, and TCRdb holds only the in-frame ones, with some missing. The sample contains 340,000 or so clones, roughly 92% of which appear only once. Here the sequenced sample was peripheral blood, taken more than 4 months after surgery. The receptors come from a boy under two years old with tuberous sclerosis and intractable seizures.

This chain links TRBV7-3 with TRBJ1-5, with D possibly TRBD1 on 5 matching bases. The CDR3 has 16 residues. V lost 1 base and J 4 bases, leaving 14 bases between the germline ends. Germline values: CDR1 SGHTA, CDR2 FQGTGA. In DNA, the CDR3 is TGTGCCAGCAGCTTAATAAGGGACTGCATAAATCAGCCCCAGCATTTT. It translates to CASSLIRDCINQPQHF. Combining the CDR3 with reference TRBV7-3 and TRBJ1-5 gives the whole variable domain GAGVSQTPSNKVTEKGKYVELRCDPISGHTALYWYRQSLGQGPEFLIYFQGTGAADDSGLPNDRFFAVRPEGSVSTLKIQRTERGDSAVYLCASSLIRDCINQPQHFGDGTRLSIL.

The V gene is TRBV14, the J gene TRBJ2-5; the D gene is possibly TRBD2 (5 bases). The germline V gene has CDR1 SGHDN and CDR2 FVKESK. V was trimmed by 4 bases and J by 5 bases, leaving 23 bases between them. This CDR3 region has 17 residues. CDR3 coding DNA: TGTGCCAGCAGCCCCTATCGTCCCTGGACTCCTCAGGAGACCCAGTACTTC. Its translation: CASSPYRPWTPQETQYF.

This chain connects TRBV11-3 to TRBJ1-3; D not resolved. CDR3 length: 16 amino acids. Germline V lookup: CDR1 SGHNT, CDR2 YENEEA. V shed 0 bases and J shed 0 bases, with 9 bases lying between them. The CDR3 bases are TGTGCCAGCAGCTTAGAATACCAGGTCTCTGGAAACACCATATATTTT. Protein product: CASSLEYQVSGNTIYF. Filled out from reference TRBV11-3 and TRBJ1-3, the complete variable domain reads EAGVVQSPRYKIIEKKQPVAFWCNPISGHNTLYWYLQNLGQGPELLIRYENEEAVDDSQLPKDRFSAERLKGVDSTLKIQPAELGDSAVYLCASSLEYQVSGNTIYFGEGSWLTVV.

The chain employs TRBV7-2 and TRBJ2-3; possible D gene TRBD2, 5 bases. V gave up 7 bases and J gave up 1 base, with 18 bases separating them. Germline V gene data show CDR1 as SGHTA and CDR2 as FQGNSA. This CDR3 has 16 residues. The CDR3 is CASTPNEGIGTDTQYF. The CDR3 nucleotides read TGTGCCAGCACCCCTAATGAGGGAATCGGCACAGATACGCAGTATTTT.

The sample holds one count of this clone. The rearrangement links TRBV3-1 (or the pseudogene TRBV3-2) to TRBJ1-5; D gene uncertain. Between the trimmed V and J ends, which lost 1 base and 4 bases, there was a span of 11 bases. Germline V gene sequence: CDR1 LGHDT, CDR2 YNNKEL (reference sequence). The CDR3 covers 15 residues. CDR3 amino acids: CASSQGEDLNQPQHF. CDR3 DNA sequence: TGTGCCAGCAGCCAAGGCGAGGACCTGAATCAGCCCCAGCATTTT.

This chain uses TRBV11-3 with TRBJ2-1; the match to TRBD2 covers 8 bases. The CDR3 sequence is 14 residues long. Unmatched junction bases numbered 3, after V lost 7 bases and J lost 1 base. The germline CDR1 and CDR2 sequences are SGHNT and YENEEA. CDR3 in DNA: TGTGCCAGCAAGGCGGGGGGATCCTACAATGAGCAGTTCTTC. This gives the protein CASKAGGSYNEQFF.

V is TRBV6-4 and J is TRBJ2-3; 9 nucleotides agree with TRBD2. V lost 0 bases to trimming and J lost 0 bases; unmatched junction nucleotides: 7. CDR3 length equals 18 residues. Germline-derived CDR1 and CDR2 are MRHNA and SNTAGT. CDR3 region: CASSDSPSSGTSTDTQYF. DNA for the CDR3: TGTGCCAGCAGTGACTCGCCCTCTAGCGGGACTAGCACAGATACGCAGTATTTT.

The CDR3 here is CASSLSNRVRTEAFF. CDR3 DNA sequence: TGTGCCAGCAGTTTGTCCAACAGGGTACGCACTGAAGCTTTCTTT. The chain combines TRBV27 with TRBJ1-1; possible D gene TRBD1, 6 bases. The V end was cut by 3 bases, the J end by 4 bases, with 15 bases between. The CDR3 has 15 amino acids. In germline, CDR1 is MNHEY, CDR2 SMNVEV (reference sequence).

The rearrangement joins TRBV6-5 to TRBJ2-4; no clear D. The CDR3 is made up of 12 amino acids. Trimming removed 6 bases at V and 5 bases at J, with 8 bases between. The germline V gene encodes CDR1 MNHEY and CDR2 SVGAGI. CDR3 sequence reads: CASRSSENIQYF. CDR3 DNA: TGTGCCAGCAGATCCAGTGAAAACATTCAGTACTTC.

The chain is built from TRBV6-5 and TRBJ1-4; unclear D gene. Germline V gene data show CDR1 as MNHEY and CDR2 as SVGAGI. The CDR3 consists of 13 residues. The V and J ends lost 10 bases and 8 bases respectively, with 17 bases between them. In DNA, the CDR3 is TGTGCCATCCCACACGGTGATCGGGAAAAACTGTTTTTT. This codes for CAIPHGDREKLFF.

This clone was seen a single time. CDR3 sequence reads: CASSLVGQSRNTEAFF. The CDR3 DNA reads as TGTGCCAGCAGCTTGGTGGGACAGTCCCGGAACACTGAAGCTTTCTTT. V and J are TRBV5-4 and TRBJ1-1; 7 bases line up with TRBD1. CDR1 is SGHNT and CDR2 is YYREEE in the germline V gene (reference sequence). This CDR3 is built from 16 residues. The V gene end was trimmed by 0 bases and the J gene end by 1 base; junction bases not matched to a gene: 6.

This clone was recorded a few times. The same CDR3 also results from other DNA sequences found in this sample. This chain uses TRBV7-9 with TRBJ1-2, with 9 bases fitting TRBD1. The CDR3 runs 14 residues. V dropped 3 bases and J dropped 5; count of bases not matched to a gene: 4. The germline V gene has CDR1 SEHNR and CDR2 FQNEAQ (reference sequence). CDR3 protein: CASSLGQGAYGYTF. The CDR3 DNA reads as TGTGCCAGCAGCTTGGGACAGGGAGCGTATGGCTACACCTTC.

This chain joins TRBV5-1 and TRBJ2-7; the match to TRBD1 covers 9 bases. From germline, CDR1 is SGHRS and CDR2 YFSETQ. The CDR3 sequence is 16 residues long. J lost 2 bases, V lost 4 bases, and 10 bases had no gene match. The CDR3 here is CASSEVPRTGAYEQYF. CDR3 coding DNA: TGCGCCAGCAGCGAGGTCCCCCGGACAGGGGCCTACGAGCAGTACTTC.

This sequence joins TRBV24-1 and TRBJ2-3, with TRBD2 identical over 8 bases. V lost 9 bases to trimming and J lost 2 bases; unmatched junction nucleotides: 9. This CDR3 has 15 residues. Germline V gene lookup returns CDR1 KGHDR and CDR2 SFDVKD. CDR3 nucleotide sequence: TGTGCCACCTCCGGACTAGCCGACTACACAGATACGCAGTATTTT. Translated, it gives CATSGLADYTDTQYF.

This clone showed up just a few times. The V call is TRBV5-1, the J call TRBJ2-7, with 7 nucleotides matching TRBD1. CDR1 is SGHRS, CDR2 YFSETQ, per germline. The CDR3 extends over 15 amino acids. The V segment lost 3 bases and the J segment 0 bases; nucleotides outside the gene matches: 6. The CDR3 nucleotides read TGCGCCAGCAGCTCCGACAGGGACATCTCCTACGAGCAGTACTTC. Amino acids: CASSSDRDISYEQYF.

This rearrangement joins TRBV15 to TRBJ2-7; D uncertain. Trimming pared 0 bases from V and 3 bases from J, leaving 6 bases between. The CDR3 runs 13 residues. Germline CDR1 and CDR2: LNHNV and YYDKDF (reference sequence). CDR3 loop: CATSRDTVYEQYF. The CDR3 DNA is TGTGCCACCAGCAGAGATACGGTCTACGAGCAGTACTTC.

The CDR3 DNA reads TGTGCCACCAGTGGACAGGGCGAGTATGGCTACACCTTC. This sequence encodes CATSGQGEYGYTF. The chain carries TRBV24-1 and TRBJ1-2; TRBD1 matches 7 bases. Germline V gives CDR1 KGHDR, CDR2 SFDVKD. The junction had 4 bases not matched to a gene; V was cut back by 5 bases and J by 5 bases. The CDR3 sequence is 13 residues long.

The J gene is TRBJ1-5, the V gene TRBV18; possibly TRBD1 for D (5 bases). V lost 2 bases and J 7 bases, leaving 15 bases between the germline ends. The germline CDR1 and CDR2 sequences are KGHSH and LQKENI. The CDR3 covers 15 residues. The CDR3 bases are TGTGCCAGCTCACCAGAAAGTAGACAGACCCAGCCCCAGCATTTT. It codes for CASSPESRQTQPQHF. The full variable domain, its missing parts supplied by reference TRBV18 and TRBJ1-5, is NAGVMQNPRHLVRRRGQEARLRCSPMKGHSHVYWYRQLPEEGLKFMVYLQKENIIDESGMPKERFSAEFPKEGPSILRIQQVVRGDSAAYFCASSPESRQTQPQHFGDGTRLSIL.